This passage covers 10 T cell receptor beta chains from one sample sequenced in a study of spatial heterogeneity in lung cancer. Documented time point: sample taken at primary tumor resection. TCRdb called the 5' RACE reads again in MiXCR, with one record for every CDR3 protein. The sample yields roughly 80,000 distinct CDR3 sequences, around 7.8% seen once. Material: PBMCs, obtained at surgery. These receptors originate from a male donor with early-stage non-small cell lung cancer.

There are many counts of this clonotype. The genes are TRBV12-3 or TRBV12-4 and TRBJ2-7; TRBD1 matches 8 bases. The trim removed 4 bases at V and 7 bases at J, leaving 6 bases unmatched. This CDR3 is 13 amino acids long. CDR3 coding DNA: TGTGCCAGCAGTTCCAAACAGGGGGTTGAGCAGTACTTC. This encodes CASSSKQGVEQYF.

This clonotype was found many times. V is TRBV29-1 and J is TRBJ2-6; no definite D call. The CDR3 has 15 amino acids. V lost 4 bases and J 1 base, leaving 11 bases between the germline ends. Germline assignment: CDR1 SQVTM and CDR2 ANQGSEA. The CDR3 coding sequence is TGCAGCGTTGTCGGCGGAGCTTCTGGGGCCAACGTCCTGACTTTC. This sequence encodes CSVVGGASGANVLTF.

In its sample, this clonotype was seen many times. The genes are TRBV10-1 and TRBJ2-3; maybe TRBD2 (6 bases). The CDR3 is 15 residues long. Germline V gene lookup returns CDR1 WNHNN and CDR2 SYGVQD (reference sequence). The V end lost 6 bases, the J end lost 1 base, and 14 bases lay between the germline ends. CDR3: CASRSSASGTDTQYF. Written as DNA, the CDR3 is TGCGCCAGCAGGTCTAGCGCTAGTGGCACAGATACGCAGTATTTT.

This clonotype was counted many times. The V and J genes are TRBV18 and TRBJ1-1; no clear D. Trimming took 2 bases from V and 1 from J, leaving 8 bases between them. The CDR3 contains 14 residues. Germline V gene lookup returns CDR1 KGHSH and CDR2 LQKENI. The CDR3 region is CASSPLSENTEAFF. The CDR3 nucleotides read TGTGCCAGCTCACCATTATCCGAGAACACTGAAGCTTTCTTT.

The chain uses TRBV28 and TRBJ2-3; D unresolved. Trimming shortened V by 8 bases and J by 0 bases, and 15 bases separated the two germline ends. Germline CDR1 is MDHEN and CDR2 is SYDVKM. The CDR3 runs 15 residues. CDR3 nucleotide sequence: TGTGCCAGCCATCCAAAAGGCAGAAGCACAGATACGCAGTATTTT. This sequence encodes CASHPKGRSTDTQYF.

The chain uses TRBV7-9 and TRBJ2-7; no firm D call. Trimming took off 5 bases at V and 6 bases at J, with 11 bases between the two ends. The CDR3 sequence is 12 residues long. Germline loops: CDR1 SEHNR, CDR2 FQNEAQ (reference sequence). The CDR3 coding sequence is TGTGCCAGCAGCGGGCAGGTCTCCGAGCAGTACTTC. Protein product: CASSGQVSEQYF.

This clonotype was counted between two and nine times. The CDR3 DNA sequence: TGTGCCAGCTCACCGCAAATTGGGTCCGATGAGCAGTTCTTC. Translated: CASSPQIGSDEQFF. The J gene is TRBJ2-1, the V gene TRBV18; D gene unclear. There are 14 residues in the CDR3. Trimming took off 3 bases at V and 8 bases at J, with 14 bases between the two ends. Germline CDR1 and CDR2: KGHSH and LQKENI.

This clonotype was found a few times. J is TRBJ2-5 and V is TRBV15, with D hard to call. This CDR3 has 12 residues. Germline CDR1 reads LNHNV; CDR2 reads YYDKDF (reference sequence). Trimming stripped 1 base from V and 2 bases from J, with 2 bases between. The CDR3 bases are TGTGCCACCAGCAGAGGACAAGAGACCCAGTACTTC. This sequence encodes CATSRGQETQYF.

This clonotype was observed many times. The V and J genes are TRBV5-1 and TRBJ2-6; D uncertain. CDR1 is SGHRS and CDR2 is YFSETQ in the germline V gene. The V end lost 6 bases, the J end lost 2 bases, and 9 bases lay between the germline ends. The length of the CDR3 is 14 residues. CDR3 bases: TGCGCCAGCACATCTACCCCTGGGGCCAACGTCCTGACTTTC. Translating gives CASTSTPGANVLTF.

Here the CDR3 DNA reads TGCAGTGCTAGAGAACCCAGGGGCGTCACCGGGGAGCTGTTTTTT. Amino acids: CSAREPRGVTGELFF. This chain links TRBV20-1 with TRBJ2-2; D perhaps matches TRBD1 (6 bases). The CDR3 sequence is 15 residues long. The germline V and J ends were trimmed by 0 bases and 4 bases, with 12 bases remaining between them. CDR1 is DFQATT, CDR2 SNEGSKA, per germline (reference sequence).